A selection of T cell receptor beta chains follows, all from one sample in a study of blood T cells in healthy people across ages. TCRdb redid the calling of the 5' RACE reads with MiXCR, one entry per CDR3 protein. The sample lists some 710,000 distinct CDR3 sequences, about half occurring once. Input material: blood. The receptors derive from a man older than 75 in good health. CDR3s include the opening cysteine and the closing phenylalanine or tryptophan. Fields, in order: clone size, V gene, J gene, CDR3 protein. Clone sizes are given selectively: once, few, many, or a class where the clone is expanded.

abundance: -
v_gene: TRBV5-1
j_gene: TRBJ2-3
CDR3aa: CASSSGLAGGRTDTQYF

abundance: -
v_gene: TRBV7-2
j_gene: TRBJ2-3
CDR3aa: CASSLGGGGGNTQYF

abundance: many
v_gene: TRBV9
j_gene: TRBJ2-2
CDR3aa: CASSVEASGELFF

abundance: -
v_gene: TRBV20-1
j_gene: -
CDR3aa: CSARAGTGGEQYF

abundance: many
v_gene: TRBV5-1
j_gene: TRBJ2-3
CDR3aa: CASSLEPDTQYF

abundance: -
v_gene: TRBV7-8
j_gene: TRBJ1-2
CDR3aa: CASSLEADITGGYTF

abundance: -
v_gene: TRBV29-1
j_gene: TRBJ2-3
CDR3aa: CSVAPSGGDTQYF

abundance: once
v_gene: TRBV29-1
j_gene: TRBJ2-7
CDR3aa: CSVRVFGERYF

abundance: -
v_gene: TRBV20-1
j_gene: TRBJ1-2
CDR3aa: CSATETGYGYTF

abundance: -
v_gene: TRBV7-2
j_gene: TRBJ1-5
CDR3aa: CASSLARDRAQPQHF

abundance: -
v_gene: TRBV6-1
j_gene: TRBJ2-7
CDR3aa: CASSELAGVSYEQYF

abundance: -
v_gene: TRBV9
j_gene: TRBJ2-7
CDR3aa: CAGSGPNRDEQYF

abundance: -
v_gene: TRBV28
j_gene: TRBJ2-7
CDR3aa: CASSLTSPGTGVSYEQYF

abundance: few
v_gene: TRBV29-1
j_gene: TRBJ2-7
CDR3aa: CSVGRGTSAYEQYF

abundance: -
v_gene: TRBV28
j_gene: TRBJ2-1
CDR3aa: CASSLYGQGTYNEQFF

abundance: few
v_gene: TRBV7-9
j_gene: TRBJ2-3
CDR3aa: CASRRSGGQDTQYF

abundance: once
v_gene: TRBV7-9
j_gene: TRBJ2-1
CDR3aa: CASSLISPETQFF

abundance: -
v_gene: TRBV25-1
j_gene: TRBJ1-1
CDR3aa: CASNLLTGRAFF

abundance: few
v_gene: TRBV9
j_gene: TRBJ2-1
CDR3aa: CASSVKWDEQFF

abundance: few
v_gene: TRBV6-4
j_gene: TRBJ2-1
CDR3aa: CASSDSIGTTNEQFF

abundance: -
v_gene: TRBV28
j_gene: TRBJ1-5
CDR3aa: CASSPAVPNQPQHF

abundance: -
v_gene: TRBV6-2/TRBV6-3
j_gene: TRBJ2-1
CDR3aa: CASSYLGDEQFF

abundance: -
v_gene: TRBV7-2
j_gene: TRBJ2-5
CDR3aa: CASSPQAGVAEQYF

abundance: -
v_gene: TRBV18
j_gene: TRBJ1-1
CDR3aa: CASSPPSNRMYTEAFF

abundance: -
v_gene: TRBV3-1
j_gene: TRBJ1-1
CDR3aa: CASSVQYTEAFF

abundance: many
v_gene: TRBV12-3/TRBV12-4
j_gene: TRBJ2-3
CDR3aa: CASSTPGTSGRGTQYF

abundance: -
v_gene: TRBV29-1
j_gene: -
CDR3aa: CSARTVLKYEQYF

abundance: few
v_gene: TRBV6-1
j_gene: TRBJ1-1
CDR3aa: CASTEPGGGGAFF

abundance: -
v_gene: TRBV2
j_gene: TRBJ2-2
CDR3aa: CASRPGLGSTGELFF

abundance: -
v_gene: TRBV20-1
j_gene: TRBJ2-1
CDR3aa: CSAIDSVTYNEQFF

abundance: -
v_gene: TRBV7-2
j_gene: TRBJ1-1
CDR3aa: CASSWTDRTEAFF

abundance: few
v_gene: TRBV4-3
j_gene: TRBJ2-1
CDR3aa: CASSQDHSGTMLNEQFF

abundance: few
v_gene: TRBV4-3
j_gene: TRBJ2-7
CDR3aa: CASSQVRSGGEQYF

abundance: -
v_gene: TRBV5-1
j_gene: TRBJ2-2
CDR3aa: CASSPNRVYTGELFF

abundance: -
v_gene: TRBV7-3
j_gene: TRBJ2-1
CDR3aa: CASSELAGVNEQFF

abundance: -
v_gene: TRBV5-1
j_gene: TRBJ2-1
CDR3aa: CASTGTSVYNEQFF

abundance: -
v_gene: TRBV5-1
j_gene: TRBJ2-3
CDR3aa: CASSVDRWNTQYF

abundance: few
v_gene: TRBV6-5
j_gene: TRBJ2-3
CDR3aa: CASKGQREGPDTQYF

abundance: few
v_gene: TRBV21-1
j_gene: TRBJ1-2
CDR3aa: CASSMNQGSDGYTF

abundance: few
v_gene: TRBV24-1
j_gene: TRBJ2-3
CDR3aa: CATGDYTDTQYF

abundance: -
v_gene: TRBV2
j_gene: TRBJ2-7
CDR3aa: CASKSSDRVYEQYF

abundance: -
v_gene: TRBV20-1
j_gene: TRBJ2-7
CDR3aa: CSATSGLADRGREQYF

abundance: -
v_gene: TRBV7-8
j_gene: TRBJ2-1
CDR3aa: CASSRRLGGNNEQFF

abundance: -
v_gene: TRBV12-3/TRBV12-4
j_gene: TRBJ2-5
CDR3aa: CASSWQGKETQYF

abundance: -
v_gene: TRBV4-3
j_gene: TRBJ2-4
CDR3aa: CASSPSGDNIQYF

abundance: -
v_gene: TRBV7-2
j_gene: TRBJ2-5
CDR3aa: CASTPTLSGQETQYF

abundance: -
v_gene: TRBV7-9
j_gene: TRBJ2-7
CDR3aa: CASSLGGVSYEQYF

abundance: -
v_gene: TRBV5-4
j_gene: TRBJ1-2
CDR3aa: CASSLVPGGDYGYTF

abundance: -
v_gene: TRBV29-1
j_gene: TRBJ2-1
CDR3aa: CSVRSGTGGWDEQFF

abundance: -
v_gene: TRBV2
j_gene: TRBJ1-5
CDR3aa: CASSGPDRGGQPQHF

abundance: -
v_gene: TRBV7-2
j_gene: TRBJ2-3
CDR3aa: CASSLGPEFTFRYF

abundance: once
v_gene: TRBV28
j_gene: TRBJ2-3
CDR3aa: CASSLEGASGSPYTQYF

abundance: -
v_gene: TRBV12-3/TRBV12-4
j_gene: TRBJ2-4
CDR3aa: CASSPPQGRPNKNIQYF